This T cell receptor (beta chain) originates from a study of blood T cells in healthy people across ages. General study findings and limits: One million T cells yielded diversity estimates that were considered underestimates. Getting older went along with TCR beta diversity per million T cells dropping roughly linearly.

V dropped 1 base and J dropped 6 bases, with 12 bases sitting between them. There are 14 residues in the CDR3. Germline CDR1 LNHNV, CDR2 YYDKDF (reference sequence). About this clonotype: The antigen remains unidentified.

For the second PCR, which ran for about 6 to 11 cycles, a sample-barcoded 5' primer and a J-beta primer mix were used. Tags on each cDNA molecule came from a template-switch adaptor with 12 random nucleotides. MiXCR was run by TCRdb on the 5' RACE reads, yielding one entry per CDR3 protein. This sample yields 1.5 million to 2 million distinct CDR3 sequences, of which around 48% are seen a single time; over 2% belongs to the top ten. The gene calls are TRBV15 and TRBJ1-1, with no clear D. This sequence was found in a woman between 40 and 55 years old in good health. The sequencing sample was made of blood. Written as DNA, the CDR3 is TGTGCCACCAGCAGAGCCGGAAGAGACGCTGAAGCTTTCTTT. Amino acids: CATSRAGRDAEAFF.